The 27 T cell receptor beta chains given below trace back to one sample, sequenced in a study of OX40 agonist ivuxolimab in advanced cancers. Clones were sequenced by immunoSEQ multiplex PCR, and TCRdb holds only the in-frame ones, with some missing. The profile shows about 36,000 clones, about 81% of them singletons. The specimen was CD4+ or CD8+ T cells sorted from blood, collected in a trial of the OX40 agonist ivuxolimab. All receptors come from an adult with an advanced solid tumor such as melanoma, head and neck, liver or kidney cancer.

Turning to this clone: Additional DNA sequences in this sample encode the identical CDR3. The chain joins TRBV7-3 to TRBJ2-1; 8 nucleotides line up with TRBD2. This CDR3 has 15 residues. Trimming cost V 3 bases and J 5 bases; bases outside gene matches: 6. CDR1 and CDR2 from the germline V gene are SGHTA and FQGTGA. The DNA for the CDR3 is TGTGCCAGCAGCTTTCAGCGGGGGCCAAACAATGAGCAGTTCTTC. Protein product: CASSFQRGPNNEQFF.

CDR3 loop: CASSIDRGASNQPQHF. DNA for the CDR3: TGTGCCAGTAGTATAGATCGCGGCGCCAGCAATCAGCCCCAGCATTTT. The chain uses TRBV19 and TRBJ1-5; D uncertain. In germline, CDR1 is LNHDA, CDR2 SQIVND (reference sequence). The CDR3 is made up of 16 amino acids. Trimming took off 0 bases at V and 1 base at J, with 10 bases between the two ends.

In nucleotides, the CDR3 is TGTGCCATCAGTGCCGAGGGGCGGAACACTGAAGCTTTCTTT. It encodes CAISAEGRNTEAFF. The chain employs TRBV10-3 and TRBJ1-1; maybe TRBD1 (5 bases). Trimming pared 4 bases from V and 1 base from J, leaving 10 bases between. This CDR3 region has 14 residues. Looked up from germline, CDR1 is ENHRY and CDR2 is SYGVKD.

This rearrangement joins TRBV18 to TRBJ2-2; maybe TRBD1 (5 bases). This CDR3 contains 16 residues. V was pared by 5 bases and J by 0 bases, with 13 bases between. Germline assignment: CDR1 KGHSH and CDR2 LQKENI. This chain's CDR3 is CASSSQVNANTGELFF. CDR3 coding DNA: TGTGCCAGCTCATCACAGGTCAATGCGAACACCGGGGAGCTGTTTTTT.

Only one count was recorded for this clone. The gene calls are TRBV7-2 and TRBJ2-5; D could derive from TRBD1 or TRBD2 (5 bases each). Germline CDR1 SGHTA, CDR2 FQGNSA. The CDR3 is 18 residues long. V was pared by 1 base and J by 1 base, with 19 bases between. CDR3 in amino acids: CASSLGFRVNGGQETQYF. The CDR3 bases are TGTGCCAGCAGCTTAGGGTTCAGGGTGAATGGGGGCCAAGAGACCCAGTACTTC.

This chain uses TRBV6-1 with TRBJ1-1; D is uncertain. V lost 8 bases and J 1 base, leaving 8 bases between the germline ends. The germline gives CDR1 MNHNS, CDR2 SASEGT. The CDR3 spans 12 residues. The CDR3 loop reads CASSRWNTEAFF. The CDR3 DNA reads TGTGCCAGCTCTAGGTGGAACACTGAAGCTTTCTTT.

V and J are TRBV27 and TRBJ1-5; D not certain. Trimming pared 5 bases from V and 6 bases from J, leaving 14 bases between. The CDR3 covers 14 residues. The V gene's germline CDR1 is MNHEY and CDR2 SMNVEV (reference sequence). The chain's CDR3 is CASSPTRGVQPQHF. CDR3 sequence (DNA): TGTGCCAGCAGTCCCACGAGAGGAGTTCAGCCCCAGCATTTT.

V is TRBV2 and J is TRBJ1-5; D is perhaps TRBD1 or TRBD2 (5 bases each). With the DNA end fitting TRBJ2-3 better, the J assignment may be wrong. Germline CDR1 reads SNHLY; CDR2 reads FYNNEI. CDR3 length equals 14 residues. The CDR3 DNA is TGTGCCAGCAGCAAGGGACGGATAAATCAGCCCCAGTATTTT. Translation gives CASSKGRINQPQYF.

The chain uses TRBV4-1 and TRBJ1-1, with TRBD1 matching over 7 bases. This CDR3 is built from 14 residues. Unmatched junction bases numbered 3, after V lost 0 bases and J lost 5 bases. The germline V gene has CDR1 MGHRA and CDR2 YSYEKL. CDR3: CASSQETGRTEAFF. The CDR3 DNA reads TGCGCCAGCAGCCAAGAGACAGGGCGGACTGAAGCTTTCTTT.

This clone was picked up a small number of times. The chain uses TRBV4-3 and TRBJ2-6, with D hard to call. The ends were cut back, 1 base at V and 4 bases at J, with 5 bases in the middle. The length of the CDR3 is 14 residues. The V gene's germline CDR1 is LGHNA and CDR2 YSLEER. CDR3 in amino acids: CASSQVTGANVLTF. CDR3 coding DNA: TGCGCCAGCAGCCAAGTTACCGGGGCCAACGTCCTGACTTTC.

This clone was observed once. The chain carries TRBV9 and TRBJ2-3; 13 bases are a match to TRBD2. The length of the CDR3 is 16 residues. V lost 8 bases, J lost 5 bases, and 11 bases stayed unmatched. CDR1 is SGDLS and CDR2 is YYNGEE in the germline V gene. In nucleotides, the CDR3 is TGTGCCAGTGCCCCGGGACTAGCGGGATCGAGAGATACGCAGTATTTT. Translation gives CASAPGLAGSRDTQYF.

The V call is TRBV27, the J call TRBJ2-5; the D is unclear. Trimming left V 5 bases short and J 4 bases short, with 14 bases between. In germline, CDR1 is MNHEY, CDR2 SMNVEV (reference sequence). The CDR3 consists of 14 residues. CDR3 DNA sequence: TGTGCCAGCAGTCCGCGGATGCGCGGAGAGACCCAGTACTTC. Protein: CASSPRMRGETQYF.

The genes are TRBV7-6 and TRBJ2-3; D might be TRBD1 or TRBD2, each matching 6 bases. V lost 1 base to trimming and J lost 2 bases, with 13 bases between them. The CDR3 has 16 residues. The germline V gene encodes CDR1 SGHVS and CDR2 FNYEAQ. CDR3 nucleotide sequence: TGTGCCAGCAGCTTAGAGGGGGGTCTTGACACAGATACGCAGTATTTT. This sequence encodes CASSLEGGLDTDTQYF.

This clone has more than one count but fewer than ten. The CDR3 loop reads CAATTGTADTGELFF. The DNA for the CDR3 is TGCGCCGCCACAACCGGGACGGCAGACACCGGGGAGCTGTTTTTT. The chain recombines TRBV23-1 with TRBJ2-2; either TRBD1 or TRBD2 may fit D (5 bases each). TRBV23-1 is treated as an ORF (open reading frame) with a function not yet certain. Trimming left V 11 bases short and J 3 bases short, with 19 bases between. The CDR3 extends over 15 amino acids.

This chain joins TRBV6-6 and TRBJ1-2; D is ambiguous. The ends were cut back, 7 bases at V and 2 bases at J, with 8 bases in the middle. Germline V gene lookup returns CDR1 MNHNY and CDR2 SVGAGI (reference sequence). The CDR3 is 12 amino acids. The CDR3 DNA reads as TGTGCCAGCAATCTAGGGAACTATGGCTACACCTTC. Residues: CASNLGNYGYTF.

The chain has TRBV27 and TRBJ1-2; the match to TRBD1 covers 7 bases. This CDR3 region has 15 residues. Germline values: CDR1 MNHEY, CDR2 SMNVEV (reference sequence). J was trimmed by 6 bases and V by 5 bases; bases with no gene match: 12. Here the CDR3 DNA reads TGTGCCAGCAGTCCTACTCGACAGGGAGTACATGGCTACACCTTC. Its protein product is CASSPTRQGVHGYTF.

This clone was recorded only once. This chain uses TRBV7-3 with TRBJ2-1, with a possible D match to TRBD1 (6 bases). There are 13 residues in the CDR3. The V end was cut by 2 bases, the J end by 12 bases, with 14 bases between. Germline CDR1 SGHTA, CDR2 FQGTGA. CDR3 amino acids: CASSLEGGKLQFF. The CDR3 DNA reads as TGTGCCAGCAGCTTAGAAGGGGGAAAATTGCAGTTCTTC.

Remarks on this clone: Within the sample, other DNA sequences also encode this same CDR3. V gene TRBV5-4 combines with J gene TRBJ1-1; tentatively, D is TRBD1 (5 bases). V dropped 0 bases and J dropped 6 bases, with 12 bases sitting between them. The CDR3 loop spans 14 amino acids. The germline V gene encodes CDR1 SGHNT and CDR2 YYREEE (reference sequence). CDR3 nucleotides: TGTGCCAGCAGCTTGGCTGGAGCCAGGGCTGAAGCTTTCTTT. Translated: CASSLAGARAEAFF.

The genes are TRBV28 and TRBJ1-5, with D unclear. V shed 5 bases and J shed 4 bases, with 9 bases lying between them. The CDR3 is made up of 13 amino acids. Germline values: CDR1 MDHEN, CDR2 SYDVKM. The CDR3 DNA reads as TGTGCCAGCAGTGTCCAGTATAATCAGCCCCAGCATTTT. Its protein product is CASSVQYNQPQHF.

CDR3: CASSTGQGGVAFF. CDR3 bases: TGTGCCAGTAGTACTGGACAGGGAGGTGTAGCTTTCTTT. The rearrangement uses TRBV19 and TRBJ1-1, with 8 bases identical to TRBD1. Germline CDR1 and CDR2: LNHDA and SQIVND (reference sequence). Trimming cost V 4 bases and J 10 bases; bases outside gene matches: 8. The CDR3 is made up of 13 amino acids.

The chain uses TRBV6-1 and TRBJ1-1, with D possibly matching TRBD1 (5 bases). V was cut by 3 bases and J by 4 bases, with 9 bases left in between. The CDR3 sequence is 13 residues long. CDR1 MNHNS and CDR2 SASEGT come from the germline V gene. The CDR3 loop reads CASSEAGSTEAFF. The DNA of the CDR3 is TGTGCCAGCAGTGAGGCAGGGAGCACTGAAGCTTTCTTT.

V gene TRBV7-8 combines with J gene TRBJ2-2; the match to TRBD1 covers 7 bases. V trimming: 0 bases; J trimming: 7 bases; junction bases outside the gene matches: 5. Germline V gene sequence: CDR1 SGHVS, CDR2 FQNEAQ. The CDR3 is 15 residues long. The CDR3 DNA reads TGTGCCAGCAGCTTAGCAAGGGGGCTGAACGGGGAGCTGTTTTTT. Translated: CASSLARGLNGELFF.

The chain couples TRBV4-1 to TRBJ1-2; D is perhaps TRBD1 (5 bases). The CDR3 covers 15 residues. The germline V gene encodes CDR1 MGHRA and CDR2 YSYEKL. Trimming stripped 4 bases from V and 2 bases from J, with 14 bases between. Here the CDR3 reads CASSRIRDGNYGYTF. DNA for the CDR3: TGCGCCAGCAGCCGGATACGGGACGGCAACTATGGCTACACCTTC.

The chain employs TRBV2 and TRBJ2-2; 7 bases are a match to TRBD1. CDR1 is SNHLY and CDR2 is FYNNEI in the germline V gene. The trim removed 5 bases at V and 4 bases at J, leaving 4 bases unmatched. The length of the CDR3 is 14 residues. The CDR3 DNA sequence: TGTGCCAGCAGTAAACAGGGGTTCACCGGGGAGCTGTTTTTT. Protein sequence: CASSKQGFTGELFF.

The V call is TRBV5-6, the J call TRBJ2-1; D gene uncertain. Germline V lookup: CDR1 SGHDT, CDR2 YYEEEE. V was shortened by 0 bases and J by 4 bases, with 5 bases between the two germline ends. The CDR3 loop spans 13 amino acids. CDR3 in amino acids: CASSLAVYNEQFF. The CDR3 nucleotides read TGTGCCAGCAGCTTGGCCGTATACAATGAGCAGTTCTTC.

This rearrangement joins TRBV30 to TRBJ1-2; D gene uncertain. Trimming took 0 bases from V and 4 from J, leaving 15 bases between them. The germline V gene has CDR1 GTSNPN and CDR2 SVGIG (reference sequence). The CDR3 length is 15 residues. As DNA, the CDR3 is TGTGCCTGGAGTGTAGGTCGAGGAAGTGGCTATGGCTACACCTTC. It translates to CAWSVGRGSGYGYTF. The full variable domain, with the rest looked up from reference TRBV30 and TRBJ1-2, is SQTIHQWPATLVQPVGSPLSLECTVEGTSNPNLYWYRQAAGRGLQLLFYSVGIGQISSEVPQNLSASRPQDRQFILSSKKLLLSDSGFYLCAWSVGRGSGYGYTFGSGTRLTVV.

Note on this clone: A junction end diverges from the germline sequence, so it may reflect a read error. CDR3 protein: CASSEYRLLQGARGYTF. CDR3 in DNA: TGCGCCAGCAGCGAGTACCGACTACTACAGGGGGCGCGCGGCTACACCTTC. The rearrangement uses TRBV10-2 and TRBJ1-2; TRBD1 matches at 9 bases. This CDR3 spans 17 amino acids. Germline V gene sequence: CDR1 WSHSY, CDR2 SAAADI.